The 14 T cell receptor beta chains listed next were all sequenced from one sample in a study of OX40 agonist ivuxolimab in advanced cancers. TCRdb's table, derived via immunoSEQ multiplex PCR, lists solely in-frame clones and lacks some. The data show about 19,000 clones, 90% seen once. The source was CD4+ or CD8+ T cells sorted from blood, collected in a trial of the OX40 agonist ivuxolimab. These receptors originate from an adult with an advanced solid tumor such as melanoma, head and neck, liver or kidney cancer.

V is TRBV7-3 and J is TRBJ2-1; 7 nucleotides match TRBD2. Germline CDR1 is SGHTA and CDR2 is FQGTGA. The CDR3 is made up of 16 amino acids. Unmatched junction bases numbered 12, after V lost 6 bases and J lost 4 bases. The CDR3 DNA reads TGTGCCAGCAGTTCTATCAGCGGGGCTCGTTACAATGAGCAGTTCTTC. Its protein is CASSSISGARYNEQFF.

The chain couples TRBV19 to TRBJ2-2, with TRBD2 identical over 10 bases. CDR1 is LNHDA, CDR2 SQIVND, per germline (reference sequence). The length of the CDR3 is 15 residues. Trimming took 5 bases from V and 6 from J; bases not matched to a gene: 6. In nucleotides, the CDR3 is TGTGCCAGTAGTGTTCCTAGCGGGAGTCCCGGGGAGCTGTTTTTT. Protein: CASSVPSGSPGELFF.

V gene TRBV7-8 combines with J gene TRBJ2-7; D may correspond to TRBD1 or TRBD2 (6 bases each). Germline V gene sequence: CDR1 SGHVS, CDR2 FQNEAQ. Trimming cost V 1 base and J 7 bases, with 20 bases left between them. The CDR3 sequence is 16 residues long. The DNA of the CDR3 is TGTGCCAGCAGCTTAGGGGTGGAGCCCGAAGGGGGGGAGCAGTACTTC. The encoded protein is CASSLGVEPEGGEQYF.

This chain connects TRBV28 to TRBJ1-5, with TRBD1 identical over 7 bases. With V trimmed by 4 bases and J by 3 bases, 3 bases remained unmatched. Germline V CDR1 and CDR2: MDHEN, SYDVKM. There are 14 residues in the CDR3. The CDR3: CASSWTGYNQPQHF. In DNA, the CDR3 is TGTGCCAGCAGTTGGACAGGCTACAATCAGCCCCAGCATTTT.

The chain carries TRBV18 and TRBJ2-7, with D perhaps TRBD1 (5 bases). CDR1 is KGHSH, CDR2 LQKENI, per germline. There are 13 residues in the CDR3. V lost 3 bases to trimming and J lost 2 bases, with 8 bases between them. In DNA form, the CDR3 reads TGTGCCAGCTCACCGAGCAGGGCCTACGAGCAGTACTTC. Translation gives CASSPSRAYEQYF. The full variable domain, in which reference TRBV18 and TRBJ2-7 provide the parts outside the CDR3, is NAGVMQNPRHLVRRRGQEARLRCSPMKGHSHVYWYRQLPEEGLKFMVYLQKENIIDESGMPKERFSAEFPKEGPSILRIQQVVRGDSAAYFCASSPSRAYEQYFGPGTRLTVT.

Concerning this clone itself: The junction differs from germline at one of its ends, possibly a read error. The chain combines TRBV7-9 with TRBJ1-3; D remains ambiguous. CDR3 length: 13 residues. CDR1 and CDR2 (germline): SEHNR, FQNEAQ (reference sequence). In DNA, the CDR3 is TGTGCCAGCAGCTTAGTGTCTGAAAACACCATATATTTT. Its translation is CASSLVSENTIYF. The variable domain in full, with the rest retrieved from reference TRBV7-9 and TRBJ1-3, is DTGVSQNPRHKITKRGQNVTFRCDPISEHNRLYWYRQTLGQGPEFLTYFQNEAQLEKSRLLSDRFSAERPKGSFSTLEIQRTEQGDSAMYLCASSLVSENTIYFGEGSWLTVV.

The gene calls are TRBV5-1 and TRBJ2-7; TRBD1 might be the D (8 bases). The V end was cut by 5 bases, the J end by 2 bases, with 14 bases between. Germline values: CDR1 SGHRS, CDR2 YFSETQ. This CDR3 is 14 amino acids long. The CDR3 bases are TGCGCCAGCAGGGGGGGGGACAGGCCCTACGAGCAGTACTTC. This gives the protein CASRGGDRPYEQYF. Full variable domain (rest looked up from reference TRBV5-1 and TRBJ2-7): KAGVTQTPRYLIKTRGQQVTLSCSPISGHRSVSWYQQTPGQGLQFLFEYFSETQRNKGNFPGRFSGRQFSNSRSEMNVSTLELGDSALYLCASRGGDRPYEQYFGPGTRLTVT.

V and J are TRBV6-1 and TRBJ2-3; no reliable D call. Germline values: CDR1 MNHNS, CDR2 SASEGT. V lost 0 bases and J lost 6, with 13 bases in between. The length of the CDR3 is 15 residues. In nucleotides, the CDR3 is TGTGCCAGCAGTGAAGCTTCCGGGCCACCCGATACGCAGTATTTT. It translates to CASSEASGPPDTQYF.

This clone was recorded once. The chain combines TRBV7-9 with TRBJ2-3; TRBD2 matches 13 bases. The V segment lost 3 bases and the J segment 5 bases; nucleotides outside the gene matches: 2. The CDR3 runs to 15 residues. CDR1 is SEHNR and CDR2 is FQNEAQ in the germline V gene (reference sequence). The DNA for the CDR3 is TGTGCCAGCAGCTTGGGACTAGCGGGATTAGATACGCAGTATTTT. Protein sequence: CASSLGLAGLDTQYF.

V and J are TRBV9 and TRBJ2-7; a weak D match, TRBD2 (5 bases). Trimming pared 2 bases from V and 7 bases from J, leaving 25 bases between. Germline loops: CDR1 SGDLS, CDR2 YYNGEE. The CDR3 extends over 17 amino acids. The CDR3 DNA reads as TGTGCCAGCAGCGTCGACGGCGGCCGGGCTAGCCTGGGGGAGCAGTACTTC. This translates into CASSVDGGRASLGEQYF.

A single count supports this clone. The chain recombines TRBV4-2 with TRBJ1-1, with no clear D. V dropped 4 bases and J dropped 1 base, with 7 bases sitting between them. This CDR3 has 13 amino acids. Germline CDR1 and CDR2: LGHNA and YNFKEQ. The CDR3 loop is CASSLLGNTEAFF. The DNA for the CDR3 is TGTGCCAGCAGCCTCCTTGGGAACACTGAAGCTTTCTTT.

The genes are TRBV2 and TRBJ1-1; 7 positions agree with TRBD1. The CDR3 extends over 16 amino acids. J gave up 0 bases and V 4 bases, and 8 bases lay outside the gene matches. Per the germline V gene, CDR1 is SNHLY and CDR2 is FYNNEI. This CDR3 reads CASSVGDSFMNTEAFF. CDR3 nucleotide sequence: TGTGCCAGCAGTGTCGGGGACAGTTTCATGAACACTGAAGCTTTCTTT. Full variable domain (missing parts from reference TRBV2 and TRBJ1-1): EPEVTQTPSHQVTQMGQEVILRCVPISNHLYFYWYRQILGQKVEFLVSFYNNEISEKSEIFDDQFSVERPDGSNFTLKIRSTKLEDSAMYFCASSVGDSFMNTEAFFGQGTRLTVV.

This sequence joins TRBV19 and TRBJ2-4; 8 bases map to TRBD2. CDR1 and CDR2 from the germline V gene are LNHDA and SQIVND (reference sequence). The V segment lost 10 bases and the J segment 3 bases; nucleotides outside the gene matches: 5. CDR3 size: 13 residues. The CDR3 DNA is TGTGCCACTCCTAGCGGGTACAAAAACATTCAGTACTTC. This sequence encodes CATPSGYKNIQYF.

Regarding this clone: The sample holds other DNA sequences that translate to the same CDR3. This chain uses TRBV7-3 with TRBJ2-1; 9 nucleotides line up with TRBD2. This CDR3 contains 14 residues. The germline CDR1 and CDR2 sequences are SGHTA and FQGTGA. V shed 3 bases and J 7 bases; nucleotides not matched to a gene: 4. The CDR3 sequence is CASSFGLAGNEQFF. CDR3 nucleotide sequence: TGTGCCAGCAGCTTCGGGCTAGCGGGGAATGAGCAGTTCTTC.